What follows is one T cell receptor (beta chain) and its context. The antigen is unknown. V shed 0 bases and J 6 bases; nucleotides not matched to a gene: 8. Germline loops: CDR1 PRHDT, CDR2 FYEKMQ (reference sequence). The CDR3 extends over 15 amino acids. This specimen belongs to a study of T cells in Graves' hyperthyroidism and ophthalmopathy. Overall study findings and caveats: Blood also contained most expanded thyroid clonotypes above 0.001.

TCR beta CDR3 regions were amplified from RNA. A set of HTBI primers served as the primers for a first-round RT-PCR of the TCR CDR3. TCRdb reprocessed the multiplex PCR reads via MiXCR and lists one record per CDR3 protein. The data show about 570,000 distinct CDR3 sequences, 35% to 55% seen once. The clonotype originates from an adult woman with Graves' disease, either hyperthyroidism or ophthalmopathy (not recorded which). The V gene is TRBV13, the J gene TRBJ2-7; the match to TRBD2 covers 7 bases. Sequencing used peripheral blood or thyroid tissue (not recorded which). The CDR3 loop is CASSLGASGLLEQYF. CDR3 in DNA: TGTGCCAGCAGCTTAGGGGCTAGCGGCTTGCTCGAGCAGTACTTC.